This T cell receptor beta chain was captured in a study of cytomegalovirus exposure and HLA in healthy donors. PCR amplification relied on 60 Vbeta primers (plus 13 Jbeta primers). Assay: immunoSEQ multiplex PCR; the TCRdb copy retains only in-frame clones and omits some. The sample carries roughly 190,000 clones, about 9% recorded once. Study outcomes and limitations: TCR beta V- and J-gene trimming was later associated with a missense DCLRE1C variant.

A word on this clone: Its cognate antigen is unknown.

This TCR derives from a woman under 40 in good health and CMV-seropositive. Material: PBMCs.

The CDR3 reads CASSLGVGETQYF. In DNA, the CDR3 is TGTGCCAGCAGTCTAGGGGTAGGGGAGACCCAGTACTTC. This chain uses TRBV7-7 with TRBJ2-5, with a weak D call TRBD1 (5 bases). V lost 6 bases and J 5 bases, leaving 13 bases between the germline ends. This CDR3 is 13 amino acids long. The germline CDR1 and CDR2 sequences are SSHAT and FNYEAQ (reference sequence).